This is a list of T cell receptor beta chains from one sample in a study of T cell responses to AZD1222 COVID-19 vaccine. The data were produced by immunoSEQ multiplex PCR, yet TCRdb's version contains in-frame clones alone and is incomplete. The sample has about 110,000 clones, 85% to 90% seen once. Sequenced here: peripheral blood, sampled 28 days after the second AZD1222 dose. The receptors were gathered from an adult who received the AZD1222 COVID-19 vaccine. Both conserved end residues are part of each CDR3. The order of the fields is clone size, D gene, V gene, J gene, CDR3 protein, CDR3 DNA. D genes are given only for firm matches. The size entry is marked missing in some rows and otherwise reads once, few, many or a size class.

once	-	TRBV2	TRBJ2-1	CASKISGDSSYNEQFF	TGTGCCAGCAAAATCTCTGGGGATAGCTCCTACAATGAGCAGTTCTTC
-	-	TRBV27	TRBJ1-6	CASSLSGRGSPLHF	TGTGCCAGCAGTTTGTCAGGGCGGGGTTCACCCCTCCACTTT
-	-	TRBV21-1	TRBJ2-2	CASSSRAVNTGELFF	TGTGCCAGCAGCTCCAGGGCAGTGAACACCGGGGAGCTGTTTTTT
-	-	TRBV6-5	TRBJ1-1	CASSSRTLNTEAFF	TGTGCCAGCAGTTCCAGGACACTTAACACTGAAGCTTTCTTT
-	-	TRBV5-4	TRBJ2-7	CASSLEQGEQYF	TGTGCCAGCAGCTTGGAGCAGGGTGAGCAGTACTTC
-	-	TRBV5-5	TRBJ1-5	CASSGDYSNQPQHF	TGTGCCAGCAGCGGCGATTATAGCAATCAGCCCCAGCATTTT
-	-	TRBV18	TRBJ2-5	CASSPPSKRETQYF	TGTGCCAGCTCCCCGCCGTCGAAGCGAGAGACCCAGTACTTC
-	-	TRBV30	TRBJ1-6	CAWTPVVANSPLHF	TGTGCCTGGACACCGGTAGTTGCGAATTCACCCCTCCACTTT
once	-	TRBV6-5	TRBJ2-1	CASSRPSAYNEQFF	TGTGCCAGCAGTCGACCCTCTGCCTACAATGAGCAGTTCTTC
-	TRBD1	TRBV7-2	TRBJ2-7	CASSSRQGLYEQYF	TGTGCCAGCAGCTCGCGACAGGGCCTCTACGAGCAGTACTTC
-	TRBD2	TRBV7-6	TRBJ2-2	CASSPQSGGTGELFF	TGTGCCAGCAGCCCCCAAAGCGGGGGCACCGGGGAGCTGTTTTTT
-	-	TRBV21-1	TRBJ2-7	CASRGGQDACRYEQYF	TGTGCCAGCAGGGGGGGCCAGGACGCCTGCCGCTACGAGCAGTACTTC
-	-	TRBV19	TRBJ1-6	CASSVAGVGDSPLHF	TGTGCCAGTAGTGTCGCAGGGGTGGGCGATTCACCCCTCCACTTT
-	-	TRBV24-1	TRBJ2-1	CATSDLRAGNEQFF	TGTGCCACCAGTGATTTGAGGGCGGGGAATGAGCAGTTCTTC
-	TRBD1	TRBV15	TRBJ1-4	CATSRAGTGGEKLFF	TGTGCCACCAGCAGAGCGGGGACAGGCGGTGAAAAACTGTTTTTT
-	-	TRBV3-1/TRBV3-2	TRBJ2-3	CASSLPGGSSTDTQYF	TGTGCCAGCAGCCTCCCCGGAGGATCTAGCACAGATACGCAGTATTTT
-	-	TRBV9	TRBJ1-5	CASSEGGGNQPQHF	TGTGCCAGCAGCGAGGGGGGGGGCAATCAGCCCCAGCATTTT